This paragraph reports one T cell receptor (beta chain). Its antigen is still unknown. The sample comes from a study of CXCR3-negative and CXCR3-positive naive CD8 T cells (dated by TCRdb to the late 2010s). Study-wide context: Roughly 140 million TRB reads were obtained in total, roughly 1.5 +/- 0.3 million reads per library. The diversity and physicochemical repertoire analyses included about a dozen donors pooled from two independent experiments. The TRBV-TRBJ cluster analysis covered naive subsets from several donors and memory cells from 3 donors.

Taken from cysteine to phenylalanine, the CDR3 has 17 residues. No DNA sequence was recorded. CDR1 and CDR2 are read off the germline V gene as MNHEY and SVGAGI. General conclusions and limits of the study: Within the same donor, TRBV-TRBJ usage looked similar between naive CXCR3-negative and CXCR3-positive cells, but memory cells had distinct patterns. Freshly isolated PBMCs were used for most assays because CXCR3 expression went down partially after cryopreservation. Because surface CD5, which has been linked to self-reactivity in mice, was comparable between naive subsets, TCR interaction strength was also inferred from TRB CDR3 physicochemical properties. Both naive subsets had comparably high repertoire diversity, while memory CD8+ T cells had much lower repertoire diversity. Compared with CXCR3-negative naive cells, CXCR3-positive naive cells had TRB CDR3s with higher hydrophobicity (lower Kidera factor 4), lower energy, and higher strength and volume indices.

Each CD8+ T cell subset was flow-sorted in triplicate, and some 310,000 cells per subset were placed directly into RLT lysis buffer. To keep memory contaminants out, a stringent definition of naive CD8+ T cells was applied: CD45RO-CCR7+CD27+CD95-. Standard density gradient centrifugation was used to isolate peripheral blood mononuclear cells from buffy coats. A FACSAria III was used to flow-sort naive CD8+ T cells into CXCR3-negative and CXCR3-positive populations. An RNeasy Mini Kit was used to extract total RNA from the sorted cells. Sequencing relied on a NextSeq 550. The Human TCR Profiling Kit (MiLaboratory) was used to prepare UMI-labeled 5' RACE TRB cDNA libraries. The full amount of extracted RNA was used for cDNA synthesis, and the full amount of resulting cDNA was used for PCR amplification. Libraries were prepared in parallel using an identical number of PCR cycles. The paper's data handling went like this. With a minimum of two reads required per UMI, MIGEC and MiXCR pulled out about 50,000 +/- 10,000 unique UMI-labeled TRB cDNA molecules from each library. On average, each library contained approximately 40,000 +/- 10,000 functional in-frame TRB CDR3 nucleotide clonotypes without stop codons. After downsampling to 5000 UMI-labeled TRB molecules per sample, diversity metrics such as normalized Shannon-Wiener and Chao1 were calculated in VDJtools. VDJtools computed clonotype-size-weighted physicochemical properties of the central five CDR3 residues: interaction energy, strength, volume and Kidera factor 4. One entry per CDR3 protein sequence results from the TCRdb reprocessing of the reads, with DNA left out. What appears here as the V and J calls and clone size reflects TCRdb's work, not the paper's. This sample's table carries tens of thousands of distinct CDR3 sequences. Jointly, the top ten make up almost 0.55% of the sample.

This TCR derives from a human donor in good health. Some clones in this sample may be carry-over from other donors' samples. The sample comprised naive CXCR3+ CD8+ T cells from blood. What the cell subset or site label conveys for this sample: CD45RO-CCR7+CD27+CD95- naive CD8+ T cells expressing CXCR3 (TNR3+). The chain was built from TRBV6-5 and TRBJ2-4; with no DNA, the TCRdb D assignment of TRBD1 cannot be verified. The CDR3 reads as follows: CASSYNRVLMAKNIQYF.